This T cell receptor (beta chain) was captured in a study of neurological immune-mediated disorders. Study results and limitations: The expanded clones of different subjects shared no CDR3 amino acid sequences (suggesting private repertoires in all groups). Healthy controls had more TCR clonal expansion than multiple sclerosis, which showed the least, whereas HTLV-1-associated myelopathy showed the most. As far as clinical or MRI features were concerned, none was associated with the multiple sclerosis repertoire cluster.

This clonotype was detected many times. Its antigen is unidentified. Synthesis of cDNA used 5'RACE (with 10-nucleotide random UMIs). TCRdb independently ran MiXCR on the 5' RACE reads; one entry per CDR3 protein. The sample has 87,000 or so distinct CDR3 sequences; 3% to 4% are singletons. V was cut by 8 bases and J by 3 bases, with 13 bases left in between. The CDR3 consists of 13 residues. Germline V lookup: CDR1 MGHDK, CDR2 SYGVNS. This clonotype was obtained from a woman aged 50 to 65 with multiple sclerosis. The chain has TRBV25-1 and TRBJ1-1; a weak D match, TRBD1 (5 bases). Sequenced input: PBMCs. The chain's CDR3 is CASWGPQDTEAFF. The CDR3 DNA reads TGTGCCAGCTGGGGACCCCAGGACACTGAAGCTTTCTTT. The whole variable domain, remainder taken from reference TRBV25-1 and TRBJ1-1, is EADIYQTPRYLVIGTGKKITLECSQTMGHDKMYWYQQDPGMELHLIHYSYGVNSTEKGDLSSESTVSRIRTEHFPLTLESARPSHTSQYLCASWGPQDTEAFFGQGTRLTVV.